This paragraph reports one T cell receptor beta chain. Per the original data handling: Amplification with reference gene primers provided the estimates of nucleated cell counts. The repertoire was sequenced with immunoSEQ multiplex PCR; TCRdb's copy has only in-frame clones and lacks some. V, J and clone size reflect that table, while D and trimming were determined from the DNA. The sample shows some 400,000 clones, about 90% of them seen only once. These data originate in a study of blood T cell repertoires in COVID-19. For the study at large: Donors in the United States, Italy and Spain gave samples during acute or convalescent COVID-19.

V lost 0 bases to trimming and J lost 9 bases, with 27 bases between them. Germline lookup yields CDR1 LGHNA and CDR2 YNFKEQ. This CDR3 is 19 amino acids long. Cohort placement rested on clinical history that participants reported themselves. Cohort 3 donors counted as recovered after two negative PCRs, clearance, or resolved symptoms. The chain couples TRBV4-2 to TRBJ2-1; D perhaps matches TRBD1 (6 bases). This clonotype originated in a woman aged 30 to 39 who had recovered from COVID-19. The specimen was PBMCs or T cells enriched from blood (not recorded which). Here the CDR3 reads CASSQDPLGWLARGGEQFF. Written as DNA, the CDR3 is TGTGCCAGCAGCCAAGACCCCCTGGGGTGGCTAGCCAGGGGCGGTGAGCAGTTCTTC.